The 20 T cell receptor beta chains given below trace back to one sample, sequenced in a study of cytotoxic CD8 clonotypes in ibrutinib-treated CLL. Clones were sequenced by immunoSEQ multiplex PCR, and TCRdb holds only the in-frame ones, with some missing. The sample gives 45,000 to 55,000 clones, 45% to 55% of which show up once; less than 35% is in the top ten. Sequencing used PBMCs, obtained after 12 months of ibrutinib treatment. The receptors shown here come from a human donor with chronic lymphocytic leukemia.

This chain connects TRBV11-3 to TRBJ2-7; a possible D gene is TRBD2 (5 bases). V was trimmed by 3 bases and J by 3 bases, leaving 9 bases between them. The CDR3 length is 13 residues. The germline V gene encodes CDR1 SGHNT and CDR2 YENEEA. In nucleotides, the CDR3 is TGTGCCAGCAGCTTGGGAGAGGTCTACGAGCAGTACTTC. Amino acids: CASSLGEVYEQYF.

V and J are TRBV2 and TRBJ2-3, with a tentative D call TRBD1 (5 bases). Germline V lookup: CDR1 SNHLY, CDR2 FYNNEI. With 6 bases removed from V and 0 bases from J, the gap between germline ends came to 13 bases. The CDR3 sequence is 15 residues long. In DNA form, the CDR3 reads TGTGCCAGCAGCGTAGGACACCTTAGCACAGATACGCAGTATTTT. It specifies CASSVGHLSTDTQYF.

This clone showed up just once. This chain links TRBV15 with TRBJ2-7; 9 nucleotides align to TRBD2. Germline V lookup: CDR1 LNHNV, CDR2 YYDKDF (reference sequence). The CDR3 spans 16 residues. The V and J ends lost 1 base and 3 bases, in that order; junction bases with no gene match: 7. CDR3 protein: CATSRGRNSGSYEQYF. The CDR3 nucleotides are TGTGCCACCAGCAGAGGTCGAAATAGCGGGAGCTACGAGCAGTACTTC.

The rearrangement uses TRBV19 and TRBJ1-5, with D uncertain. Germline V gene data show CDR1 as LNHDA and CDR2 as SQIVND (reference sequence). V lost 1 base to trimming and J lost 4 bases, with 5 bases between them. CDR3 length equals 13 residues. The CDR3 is CASSIAGNQPQHF. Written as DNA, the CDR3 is TGTGCCAGTAGTATAGCCGGGAATCAGCCCCAGCATTTT.

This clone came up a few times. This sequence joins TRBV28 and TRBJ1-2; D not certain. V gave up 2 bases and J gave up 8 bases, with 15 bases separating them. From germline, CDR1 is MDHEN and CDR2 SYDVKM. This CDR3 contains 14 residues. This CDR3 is CASSLGSRRYGYTF. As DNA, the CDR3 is TGTGCCAGCAGTTTAGGCTCCCGGAGGTACGGCTACACCTTC.

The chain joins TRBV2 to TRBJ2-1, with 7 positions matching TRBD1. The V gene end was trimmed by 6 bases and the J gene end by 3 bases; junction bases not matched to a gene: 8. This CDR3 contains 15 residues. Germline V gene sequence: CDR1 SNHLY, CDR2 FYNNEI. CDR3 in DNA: TGTGCCAGCAGACCGGGGACAGTTATCTACAATGAGCAGTTCTTC. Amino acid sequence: CASRPGTVIYNEQFF.

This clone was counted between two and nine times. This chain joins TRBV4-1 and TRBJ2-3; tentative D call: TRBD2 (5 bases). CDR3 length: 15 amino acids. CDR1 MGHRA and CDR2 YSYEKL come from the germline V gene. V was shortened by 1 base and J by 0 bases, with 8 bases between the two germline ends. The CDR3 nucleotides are TGCGCCAGCAGCCAAGGGACGGGGAGCACAGATACGCAGTATTTT. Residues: CASSQGTGSTDTQYF.

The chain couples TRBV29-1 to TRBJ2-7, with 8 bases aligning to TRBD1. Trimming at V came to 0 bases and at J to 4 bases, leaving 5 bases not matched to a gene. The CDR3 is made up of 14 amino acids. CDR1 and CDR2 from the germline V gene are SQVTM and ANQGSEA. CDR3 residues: CSVEEAGGRYEQYF. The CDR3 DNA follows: TGCAGCGTTGAAGAGGCAGGGGGCAGGTACGAGCAGTACTTC.

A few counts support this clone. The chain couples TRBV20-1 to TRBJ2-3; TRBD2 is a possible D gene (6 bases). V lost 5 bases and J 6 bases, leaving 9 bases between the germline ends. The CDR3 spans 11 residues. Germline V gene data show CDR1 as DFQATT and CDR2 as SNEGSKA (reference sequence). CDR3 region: CSAGRGDTQYF. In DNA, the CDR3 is TGCAGTGCTGGTCGGGGGGATACGCAGTATTTT.

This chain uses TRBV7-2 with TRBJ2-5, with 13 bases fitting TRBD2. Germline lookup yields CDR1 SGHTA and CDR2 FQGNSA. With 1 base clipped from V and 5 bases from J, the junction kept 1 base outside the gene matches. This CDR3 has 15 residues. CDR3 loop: CASSLGLAGGETQYF. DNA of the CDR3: TGTGCCAGCAGCTTAGGACTAGCGGGAGGTGAGACCCAGTACTTC. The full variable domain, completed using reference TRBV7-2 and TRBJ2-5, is GAGVSQSPSNKVTEKGKDVELRCDPISGHTALYWYRQSLGQGLEFLIYFQGNSAPDKSGLPSDRFSAERTGGSVSTLTIQRTQQEDSAVYLCASSLGLAGGETQYFGPGTRLLVL.

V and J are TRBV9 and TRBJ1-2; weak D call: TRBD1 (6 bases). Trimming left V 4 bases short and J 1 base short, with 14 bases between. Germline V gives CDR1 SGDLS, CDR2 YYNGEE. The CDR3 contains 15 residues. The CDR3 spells CASSPTPGDNYGYTF. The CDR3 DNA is TGTGCCAGCAGCCCCACCCCAGGGGATAACTATGGCTACACCTTC.

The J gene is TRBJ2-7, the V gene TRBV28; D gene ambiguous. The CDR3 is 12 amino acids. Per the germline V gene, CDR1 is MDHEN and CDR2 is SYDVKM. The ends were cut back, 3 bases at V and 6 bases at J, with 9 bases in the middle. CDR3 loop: CASSLTRTEQYF. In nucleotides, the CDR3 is TGTGCCAGCAGTTTGACCAGGACCGAGCAGTACTTC.

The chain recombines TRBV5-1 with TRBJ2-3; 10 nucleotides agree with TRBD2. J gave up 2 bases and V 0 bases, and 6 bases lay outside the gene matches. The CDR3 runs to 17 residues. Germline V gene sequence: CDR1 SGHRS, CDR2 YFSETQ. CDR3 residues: CASSLGSGRRTTDTQYF. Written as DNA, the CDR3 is TGCGCCAGCAGCTTGGGTAGCGGGAGGAGGACCACAGATACGCAGTATTTT.

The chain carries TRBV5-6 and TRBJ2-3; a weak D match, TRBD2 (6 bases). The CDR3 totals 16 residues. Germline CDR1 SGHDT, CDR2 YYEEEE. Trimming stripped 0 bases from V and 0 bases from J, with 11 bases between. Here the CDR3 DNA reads TGTGCCAGCAGCTTGGTCGGGGGTAGTAGCACAGATACGCAGTATTTT. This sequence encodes CASSLVGGSSTDTQYF.

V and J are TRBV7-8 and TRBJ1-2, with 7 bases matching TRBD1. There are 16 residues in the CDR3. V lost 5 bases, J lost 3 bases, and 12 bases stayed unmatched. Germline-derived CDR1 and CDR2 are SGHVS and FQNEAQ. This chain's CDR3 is CASSAALTGTDYGYTF. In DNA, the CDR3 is TGTGCCAGCAGCGCCGCACTTACCGGGACAGACTATGGCTACACCTTC.

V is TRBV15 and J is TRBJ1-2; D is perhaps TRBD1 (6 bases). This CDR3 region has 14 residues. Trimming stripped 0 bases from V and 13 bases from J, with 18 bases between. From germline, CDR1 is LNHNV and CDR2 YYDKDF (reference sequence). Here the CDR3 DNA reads TGTGCCACCAGCAGAGAAAAAGGGGGATTGGTTCTCACCTTC. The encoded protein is CATSREKGGLVLTF.

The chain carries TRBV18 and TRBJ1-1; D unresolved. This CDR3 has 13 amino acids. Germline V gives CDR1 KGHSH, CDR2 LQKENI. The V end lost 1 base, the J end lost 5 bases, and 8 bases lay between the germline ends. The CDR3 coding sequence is TGTGCCAGCTCACCACAGGGTTGGACTGAAGCTTTCTTT. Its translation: CASSPQGWTEAFF. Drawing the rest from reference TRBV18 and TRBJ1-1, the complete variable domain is NAGVMQNPRHLVRRRGQEARLRCSPMKGHSHVYWYRQLPEEGLKFMVYLQKENIIDESGMPKERFSAEFPKEGPSILRIQQVVRGDSAAYFCASSPQGWTEAFFGQGTRLTVV.

The CDR3 region is CASRIGLAGGREQYF. CDR3 DNA sequence: TGTGCCAGCAGGATTGGACTAGCGGGGGGGCGCGAGCAGTACTTC. This chain connects TRBV5-6 to TRBJ2-7, with 15 positions matching TRBD2. Germline CDR1 SGHDT, CDR2 YYEEEE. The CDR3 spans 15 residues. After removal of 5 bases from V and 6 bases from J, the junction contained 6 bases not matched to a gene.

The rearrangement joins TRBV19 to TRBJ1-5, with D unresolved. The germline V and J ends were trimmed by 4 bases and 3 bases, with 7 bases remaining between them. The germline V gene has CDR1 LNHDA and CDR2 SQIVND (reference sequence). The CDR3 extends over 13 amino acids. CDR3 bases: TGTGCCAGTAGTAGCCAGTTCAATCAGCCCCAGCATTTT. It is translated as CASSSQFNQPQHF. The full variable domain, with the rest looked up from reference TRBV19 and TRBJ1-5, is DGGITQSPKYLFRKEGQNVTLSCEQNLNHDAMYWYRQDPGQGLRLIYYSQIVNDFQKGDIAEGYSVSREKKESFPLTVTSAQKNPTAFYLCASSSQFNQPQHFGDGTRLSIL.

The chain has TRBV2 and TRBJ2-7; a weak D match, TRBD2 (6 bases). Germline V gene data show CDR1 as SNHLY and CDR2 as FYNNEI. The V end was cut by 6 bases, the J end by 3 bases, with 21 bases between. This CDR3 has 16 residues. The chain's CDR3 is CASRNREAGHSYEQYF. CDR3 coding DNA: TGTGCCAGCAGGAATAGGGAAGCGGGCCACAGCTACGAGCAGTACTTC.